This paragraph reports one TCR beta chain. Profiled with immunoSEQ multiplex PCR; TCRdb holds only in-frame clones, not every one. The table has around 25,000 clones, 88% seen once. These data originate in a study of blood T cell repertoires in COVID-19. V was pared by 4 bases and J by 4 bases, with 7 bases of the junction left unmatched. Germline assignment: CDR1 SGHTA and CDR2 FQGNSA. This CDR3 comprises 15 residues. The sequenced material came from peripheral blood. The chain uses TRBV7-2 and TRBJ1-2; 9 bases map to TRBD1. This TCR was sampled from a woman in her forties or fifties with active COVID-19. CDR3 in amino acids: CASSSPGTGTYGYTF. CDR3 bases: TGTGCCAGCAGCTCACCCGGGACAGGGACCTATGGCTACACCTTC.